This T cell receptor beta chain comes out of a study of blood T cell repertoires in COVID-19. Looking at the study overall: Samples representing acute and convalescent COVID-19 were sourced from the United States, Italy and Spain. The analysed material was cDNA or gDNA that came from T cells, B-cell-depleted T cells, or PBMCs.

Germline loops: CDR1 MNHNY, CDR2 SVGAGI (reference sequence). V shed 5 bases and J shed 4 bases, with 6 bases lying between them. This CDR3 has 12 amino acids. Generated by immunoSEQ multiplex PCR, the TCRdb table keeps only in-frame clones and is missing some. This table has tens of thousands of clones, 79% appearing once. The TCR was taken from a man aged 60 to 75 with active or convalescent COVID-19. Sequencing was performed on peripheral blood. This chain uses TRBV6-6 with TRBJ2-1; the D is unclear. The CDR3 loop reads CASSAGYNEQFF. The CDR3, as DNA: TGTGCCAGCAGTGCCGGTTACAATGAGCAGTTCTTC.